The 23 T cell receptor beta chains listed next were all sequenced from one sample in a study of blood T cell repertoires in COVID-19. The assay was immunoSEQ multiplex PCR, and TCRdb's table has in-frame clones only and misses some. The repertoire has around 170,000 clones, approximately 79% of them found once; the top ten carry under 15%. The sample comprised peripheral blood. These receptor sequences come from a man younger than 45 with active or convalescent COVID-19.

V is TRBV7-8 and J is TRBJ1-2; no firm D call. The V gene's germline CDR1 is SGHVS and CDR2 FQNEAQ. This CDR3 spans 15 amino acids. Trimming removed 5 bases from V and 0 bases from J, with 13 bases in between. The CDR3 is CASSPYRVANYGYTF. The CDR3 DNA reads TGTGCCAGCAGCCCTTACAGAGTAGCTAACTATGGCTACACCTTC.

About this clone itself: At one of its ends the junction is not consistent with the germline gene, which may arise from a read error. The gene calls are TRBV7-2 and TRBJ2-4; a weak D match, TRBD1 (6 bases). Germline CDR1 reads SGHTA; CDR2 reads FQGNSA. CDR3 size: 13 residues. CDR3 protein: CASSLVGDRLAHF. In nucleotides, the CDR3 is TGTGCCAGCAGCTTAGTCGGAGACAGGCTTGCGCACTTC.

The chain has TRBV2 and TRBJ2-7; 7 bases line up with TRBD1. Losses at the gene ends were 3 bases for V and 5 bases for J; bases not matched to a gene: 4. The CDR3 spans 13 residues. Germline CDR1 and CDR2: SNHLY and FYNNEI. CDR3 sequence (DNA): TGTGCCAGCAGTGATTTAGGGGGCGACGAGCAGTACGTC. Residues: CASSDLGGDEQYV.

V and J are TRBV9 and TRBJ1-1; 9 bases match TRBD1. CDR1 is SGDLS, CDR2 YYNGEE, per germline. This CDR3 is 14 amino acids long. After removal of 0 bases from V and 5 bases from J, the junction contained 2 bases not matched to a gene. The CDR3 DNA is TGTGCCAGCAGCGTAGGTGACAGGGGGACTGAAGCTTTCTTT. Its translation: CASSVGDRGTEAFF.

The chain carries TRBV2 and TRBJ2-5, with a weak D call TRBD2 (6 bases). Per germline, CDR1 SNHLY and CDR2 FYNNEI. There are 11 residues in the CDR3. V lost 6 bases, J lost 4 bases, and 6 bases lay in between. CDR3 loop: CASREGETQYF. DNA for the CDR3: TGTGCCAGCAGGGAGGGAGAGACCCAGTACTTC.

J is TRBJ1-2 and V is TRBV6-5, with TRBD1 matching over 8 bases. Unmatched junction bases numbered 6, after V lost 2 bases and J lost 4 bases. CDR1 and CDR2 (germline): MNHEY, SVGAGI. This CDR3 has 15 residues. CDR3 nucleotide sequence: TGTGCCAGCAGTTACCGGACAGGGATTTTCTATGGCTACACCTTC. Protein product: CASSYRTGIFYGYTF.

The gene calls are TRBV9 and TRBJ1-4, with D possibly matching TRBD1 (5 bases). The V and J ends lost 4 bases and 5 bases respectively, with 15 bases between them. The CDR3 runs 15 residues. Germline CDR1 is SGDLS and CDR2 is YYNGEE. CDR3 amino acids: CASSPLQEGNEKLFF. The CDR3 region has the DNA TGTGCCAGCAGCCCCCTACAGGAGGGGAATGAAAAACTGTTTTTT.

CDR3 sequence: CASSQENPGLETQYF. CDR3 in DNA: TGTGCCAGCAGCCAAGAAAATCCAGGTCTTGAGACCCAGTACTTC. The V call is TRBV3-1 (or the pseudogene TRBV3-2), the J call TRBJ2-5; no clear D gene. The CDR3 is 15 residues long. The germline V gene has CDR1 LGHDT and CDR2 YNNKEL (reference sequence). Trimming left V 0 bases short and J 5 bases short, with 13 bases between.

The chain uses TRBV6-6 and TRBJ1-1; no firm D call. Germline V lookup: CDR1 MNHNY, CDR2 SVGAGI (reference sequence). The CDR3 consists of 11 residues. V was clipped by 5 bases and J by 8 bases, with 9 bases between them. Here the CDR3 DNA reads TGTGCCAGCAGTCCCATCGGGGAAGCTTTCTTT. Its translation is CASSPIGEAFF.

The chain links TRBV6-5 to TRBJ2-1; TRBD2 aligns across 9 bases. J was trimmed by 4 bases and V by 8 bases; bases with no gene match: 3. The CDR3 covers 13 residues. In germline, CDR1 is MNHEY, CDR2 SVGAGI. The CDR3 DNA follows: TGTGCCAGCCTCGCGGGGGGGTACAATGAGCAGTTCTTC. This gives the protein CASLAGGYNEQFF.

This clone was counted a single time. The chain links TRBV19 to TRBJ1-1, with D hard to call. The germline gives CDR1 LNHDA, CDR2 SQIVND (reference sequence). There are 12 residues in the CDR3. This chain's CDR3 is CASRRGNTEAFF. In nucleotides, the CDR3 is TGTGCTTCCCGACGGGGGAACACTGAAGCTTTCTTT.

This clone was seen only a few times. V usage is TRBV10-1 and J usage is TRBJ2-1; no firm D call. The CDR3 sequence is 13 residues long. Germline assignment: CDR1 WNHNN and CDR2 SYGVQD (reference sequence). V was cut by 6 bases and J by 9 bases, with 15 bases left in between. Here the CDR3 reads CASSPSQAGEQFF. CDR3 nucleotide sequence: TGCGCCAGCAGCCCCAGCCAGGCCGGTGAGCAGTTCTTC.

This chain links TRBV19 with TRBJ1-5, with TRBD1 as a possible D gene (5 bases). CDR3 length: 13 residues. Germline V gene lookup returns CDR1 LNHDA and CDR2 SQIVND (reference sequence). Trimming stripped 7 bases from V and 5 bases from J, with 12 bases between. The CDR3, as DNA: TGTGCCAGTATGCAGGGTTGGGATCAGCCCCAGCATTTT. This encodes CASMQGWDQPQHF.

The genes are TRBV6-6 and TRBJ2-2; 7 bases match TRBD2. Losses at the gene ends were 7 bases for V and 7 bases for J; bases not matched to a gene: 0. This CDR3 has 11 amino acids. The V gene's germline CDR1 is MNHNY and CDR2 SVGAGI (reference sequence). This CDR3 is CASTGGGELFF. The CDR3 bases are TGTGCCAGCACGGGGGGCGGGGAGCTGTTTTTT.

This chain links TRBV24-1 with TRBJ2-5, with TRBD2 identical over 12 bases. Germline loops: CDR1 KGHDR, CDR2 SFDVKD. There are 14 residues in the CDR3. V trimming: 7 bases; J trimming: 3 bases; junction bases outside the gene matches: 2. The CDR3 bases are TGTGCCACCAGAAGGACTAGCGGGGAAGAGACCCAGTACTTC. It yields the protein CATRRTSGEETQYF.

The chain carries TRBV28 and TRBJ1-1, with D maybe TRBD1 (5 bases). Germline V gene lookup returns CDR1 MDHEN and CDR2 SYDVKM. This CDR3 has 14 amino acids. V gave up 7 bases and J gave up 11 bases, with 23 bases separating them. The CDR3 nucleotides are TGTGCCAGCACCCTCGGGACCCTTACCGGGGGGGCTTTCTTT. Protein product: CASTLGTLTGGAFF.

The chain has TRBV2 and TRBJ1-6, with no clear D. Germline V gene sequence: CDR1 SNHLY, CDR2 FYNNEI. Trimming took off 7 bases at V and 2 bases at J, with 15 bases between the two ends. The CDR3 runs 16 residues. The DNA of the CDR3 is TGTGCCAGCACAGACTCGTCCGGGACCTATAATTCACCCCTCCACTTT. Translation gives CASTDSSGTYNSPLHF.

This chain links TRBV27 with TRBJ2-1; TRBD2 agrees at 7 bases. The CDR3 is made up of 17 amino acids. The J segment lost 0 bases and the V segment lost 0 bases, leaving 5 bases of the junction unmatched. Germline V lookup: CDR1 MNHEY, CDR2 SMNVEV (reference sequence). The CDR3: CASSLSTSASSYNEQFF. The CDR3 DNA reads TGTGCCAGCAGTTTATCTACTAGCGCCAGCTCCTACAATGAGCAGTTCTTC.

The rearrangement links TRBV27 to TRBJ2-3; D is possibly TRBD2 (7 bases). The V gene's germline CDR1 is MNHEY and CDR2 SMNVEV (reference sequence). Trimming left V 5 bases short and J 1 base short, with 16 bases between. This CDR3 spans 16 amino acids. CDR3 sequence (DNA): TGTGCCAGCAGTGGATTGGGGGGGCGCGGCACAGATACGCAGTATTTT. Translating it yields CASSGLGGRGTDTQYF.

The CDR3, as DNA: TGTGCCAGCAGCCTGGGCGGGGCCGAAGCTTTCTTT. The encoded protein is CASSLGGAEAFF. The rearrangement uses TRBV7-9 and TRBJ1-1; tentative D call: TRBD1 (5 bases). CDR3 length: 12 residues. V lost 5 bases and J lost 8, with 12 bases in between. Germline assignment: CDR1 SEHNR and CDR2 FQNEAQ (reference sequence).

This rearrangement joins TRBV14 to TRBJ2-1; D gene uncertain. V was clipped by 1 base and J by 9 bases, with 7 bases between them. Germline CDR1 SGHDN, CDR2 FVKESK. This CDR3 spans 12 amino acids. This chain's CDR3 is CASSQGLVEQFF. The CDR3 nucleotides read TGTGCCAGCAGCCAAGGTCTAGTTGAGCAGTTCTTC.

V usage is TRBV6-1 and J usage is TRBJ1-4; possibly TRBD1 for D (6 bases). Trimming stripped 2 bases from V and 4 bases from J, with 23 bases between. CDR1 and CDR2 (germline): MNHNS, SASEGT. There are 19 residues in the CDR3. Here the CDR3 DNA reads TGTGCCAGCAGTGAATCTAAAGACAGGCTCGGGGCCGGTAATGAAAAACTGTTTTTT. Its protein product is CASSESKDRLGAGNEKLFF.

V usage is TRBV30 and J usage is TRBJ2-2; D is possibly TRBD2 (6 bases). The V and J ends lost 0 bases and 4 bases respectively, with 9 bases between them. Germline values: CDR1 GTSNPN, CDR2 SVGIG (reference sequence). CDR3 length: 14 amino acids. CDR3 nucleotides: TGTGCCTGGAGTGTCACCGGGAGCACCGGGGAGCTGTTTTTT. It yields the protein CAWSVTGSTGELFF.